The entry below describes one T cell receptor beta chain. The data originate from a study of blood T cell repertoires in COVID-19. Germline CDR1 reads LGHNA; CDR2 reads YSLEER. Germline trimming cut 0 bases from V and 2 bases from J; bases unmatched to any gene: 4. The CDR3 has 15 amino acids. Repertoires were generated with immunoSEQ multiplex PCR, while TCRdb's copy carries only in-frame clones and drops some. The data contain approximately 190,000 clones, about 80% of them seen just once; the ten biggest clones take up roughly 6.9%. This sequence joins TRBV4-3 and TRBJ2-7; 7 positions match TRBD2. The sequence was collected from a man in his forties or fifties who had recovered from COVID-19. Sequenced sample: PBMCs or T cells enriched from blood (not recorded which). Here the CDR3 DNA reads TGCGCCAGCAGCCAAGATCGGGGGGTAACCTACGAGCAGTACTTC. Translation gives CASSQDRGVTYEQYF.